Sequencing of this TCR beta chain was carried out in a study of T cells after somatic rescue of genetic block. Data came from immunoSEQ multiplex PCR; TCRdb stores just in-frame clones and leaves some out. The data contain around 50,000 clones, 96% of them singletons. Per the germline V gene, CDR1 is MGHRA and CDR2 is YSYEKL. This CDR3 region has 17 residues. Germline trimming cut 6 bases from V and 0 bases from J; bases unmatched to any gene: 9. Sequencing was carried out using peripheral blood mononuclear cells (PBMCs). V gene TRBV4-1 combines with J gene TRBJ2-2, with 8 bases lining up with TRBD2. The source of this sequence is a child under two years old. For the CDR3, the DNA is TGCGCCAGCAGGGGGGCAGCGGGAGTGACGAACACCGGGGAGCTGTTTTTT. Its translation is CASRGAAGVTNTGELFF.